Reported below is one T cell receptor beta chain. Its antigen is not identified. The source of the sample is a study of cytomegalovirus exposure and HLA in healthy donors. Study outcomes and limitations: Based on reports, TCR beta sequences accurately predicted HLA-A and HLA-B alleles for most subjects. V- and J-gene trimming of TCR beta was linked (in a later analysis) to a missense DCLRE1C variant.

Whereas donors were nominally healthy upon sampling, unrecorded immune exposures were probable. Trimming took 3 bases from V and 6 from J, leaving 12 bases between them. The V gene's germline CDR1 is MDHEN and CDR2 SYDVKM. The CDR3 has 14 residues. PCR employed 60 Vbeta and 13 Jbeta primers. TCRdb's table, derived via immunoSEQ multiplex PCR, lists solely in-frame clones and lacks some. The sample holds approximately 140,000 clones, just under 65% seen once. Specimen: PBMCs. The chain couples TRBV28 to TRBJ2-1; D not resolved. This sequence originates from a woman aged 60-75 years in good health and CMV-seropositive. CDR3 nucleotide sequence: TGTGCCAGCAGTTTTTTAGTGATGATCAATGAGCAGTTCTTC. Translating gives CASSFLVMINEQFF.